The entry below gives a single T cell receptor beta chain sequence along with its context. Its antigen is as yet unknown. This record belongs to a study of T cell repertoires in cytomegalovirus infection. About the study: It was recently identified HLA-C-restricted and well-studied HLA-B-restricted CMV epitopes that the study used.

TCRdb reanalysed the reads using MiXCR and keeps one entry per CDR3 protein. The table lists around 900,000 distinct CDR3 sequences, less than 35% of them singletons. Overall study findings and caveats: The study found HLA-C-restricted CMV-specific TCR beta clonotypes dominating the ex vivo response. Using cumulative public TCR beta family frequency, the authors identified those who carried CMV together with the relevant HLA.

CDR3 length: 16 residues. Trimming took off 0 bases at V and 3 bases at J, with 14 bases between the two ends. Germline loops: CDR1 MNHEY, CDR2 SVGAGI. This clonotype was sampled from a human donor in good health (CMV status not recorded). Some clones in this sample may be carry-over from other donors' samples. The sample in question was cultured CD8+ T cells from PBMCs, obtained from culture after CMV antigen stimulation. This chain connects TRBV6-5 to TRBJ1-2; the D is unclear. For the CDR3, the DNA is TGTGCCAGCAGTTACTCGAAGGTGACCGGGGACTATGGCTACACCTTC. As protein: CASSYSKVTGDYGYTF.